The rows below give T cell receptor beta chains drawn from one sample of a study of blood T cells in healthy people across ages. TCRdb recomputed calls from the 5' RACE reads with MiXCR, one row per CDR3 protein. The sample lists roughly 1.9 million distinct CDR3 sequences; about 39% were seen once. Sequencing input: blood. These receptors were obtained from a human donor in good health. CDR3s include the opening cysteine and the closing phenylalanine or tryptophan. The order of the fields is J gene, clone size, D gene, V gene, CDR3 length, CDR3 protein, CDR3 DNA. D genes are given only for firm matches. The size field is filled for only some rows; it gives once, few, many or a size class.

j_call: TRBJ1-2; clone_size: once; d_call: TRBD1; v_call: TRBV2; cdr3_length: 14; cdr3_aa: CASSEGTGPAGYTF; cdr3_nt: TGTGCCAGCAGTGAAGGGACAGGCCCTGCTGGCTACACCTTC
j_call: TRBJ2-1; clone_size: few; d_call: TRBD1; v_call: TRBV7-9; cdr3_length: 15; cdr3_aa: CASSATGTDYNEQFF; cdr3_nt: TGTGCCAGCAGCGCAACCGGGACAGACTACAATGAGCAGTTCTTC
j_call: TRBJ1-2; clone_size: few; d_call: NA; v_call: TRBV3-1; cdr3_length: 16; cdr3_aa: CASSPGAGTANYGYTF; cdr3_nt: TGTGCCAGCAGCCCAGGGGCGGGGACGGCTAACTATGGCTACACCTTC
j_call: TRBJ1-2; clone_size: NA; d_call: TRBD1; v_call: TRBV20-1; cdr3_length: 16; cdr3_aa: CSAISNSGTGLSGYTF; cdr3_nt: TGCAGTGCTATTTCTAACTCCGGGACAGGGCTAAGTGGCTACACCTTC
j_call: TRBJ1-5; clone_size: NA; d_call: NA; v_call: TRBV18; cdr3_length: 15; cdr3_aa: CASSPLQGGNQPQHF; cdr3_nt: TGTGCCAGCTCACCACTACAGGGCGGCAATCAGCCCCAGCATTTT
j_call: TRBJ2-7; clone_size: NA; d_call: NA; v_call: TRBV12-3/TRBV12-4; cdr3_length: 13; cdr3_aa: CASTWGNYCEQYF; cdr3_nt: TGTGCCAGCACCTGGGGCAATTACTGCGAGCAGTACTTC
j_call: TRBJ1-5; clone_size: NA; d_call: NA; v_call: TRBV4-3; cdr3_length: 15; cdr3_aa: CASSQVPGENQPQHF; cdr3_nt: TGCGCCAGCAGCCAAGTTCCAGGGGAAAATCAGCCCCAGCATTTT
j_call: TRBJ1-2; clone_size: NA; d_call: NA; v_call: TRBV6-1; cdr3_length: 14; cdr3_aa: CASSENGRIYGYTF; cdr3_nt: TGTGCCAGCAGTGAAAATGGACGGATCTATGGCTACACCTTC
j_call: TRBJ2-7; clone_size: few; d_call: NA; v_call: TRBV6-1; cdr3_length: 15; cdr3_aa: CASSASRDGSYEQYF; cdr3_nt: TGTGCCAGCAGTGCTTCCCGGGACGGATCCTACGAGCAGTACTTC
j_call: TRBJ2-1; clone_size: NA; d_call: NA; v_call: TRBV7-3; cdr3_length: 16; cdr3_aa: CASSLGPHTAGNEQFF; cdr3_nt: TGTGCCAGCAGCTTGGGACCACACACCGCGGGGAATGAGCAGTTCTTC
j_call: TRBJ1-6; clone_size: NA; d_call: NA; v_call: TRBV5-1; cdr3_length: 13; cdr3_aa: CASSSNRESPLHF; cdr3_nt: TGCGCCAGCAGCTCGAACAGGGAGTCACCCCTCCACTTT
j_call: TRBJ2-7; clone_size: NA; d_call: TRBD1; v_call: TRBV4-1; cdr3_length: 14; cdr3_aa: CASSQEGQGDEQYF; cdr3_nt: TGCGCCAGCAGCCAAGAGGGACAGGGGGACGAGCAGTACTTC
j_call: TRBJ2-7; clone_size: few; d_call: TRBD2; v_call: TRBV7-2; cdr3_length: 15; cdr3_aa: CASSYNSGGLFEQYF; cdr3_nt: TGTGCCAGCAGTTATAATAGCGGGGGCCTCTTCGAGCAGTACTTC
j_call: TRBJ1-2; clone_size: few; d_call: NA; v_call: TRBV27; cdr3_length: 15; cdr3_aa: CASGPWGDSNYGYTF; cdr3_nt: TGTGCCAGCGGCCCTTGGGGAGATTCCAACTATGGCTACACCTTC
j_call: TRBJ2-5; clone_size: few; d_call: NA; v_call: TRBV3-1; cdr3_length: 16; cdr3_aa: CASSLKGKGTQETQYF; cdr3_nt: TGTGCCAGCAGCCTAAAGGGAAAAGGGACCCAAGAGACCCAGTACTTC
j_call: TRBJ1-5; clone_size: few; d_call: NA; v_call: TRBV4-1; cdr3_length: 13; cdr3_aa: CASSERSNQPQHF; cdr3_nt: TGCGCCAGCAGCGAAAGAAGTAATCAGCCCCAGCATTTT
j_call: TRBJ2-3; clone_size: NA; d_call: TRBD2; v_call: TRBV9; cdr3_length: 15; cdr3_aa: CASSRAGGQADTQYF; cdr3_nt: TGTGCCAGCAGCAGAGCGGGGGGGCAGGCAGATACGCAGTATTTT
j_call: TRBJ2-1; clone_size: NA; d_call: TRBD1; v_call: TRBV29-1; cdr3_length: 15; cdr3_aa: CSVGMEDRAANDQFF; cdr3_nt: TGCAGCGTGGGGATGGAGGACAGGGCGGCCAATGACCAGTTCTTC
j_call: TRBJ2-1; clone_size: few; d_call: NA; v_call: TRBV11-1; cdr3_length: 15; cdr3_aa: CASSPDISSYNEQFF; cdr3_nt: TGTGCCAGCAGCCCTGACATTAGCTCCTACAATGAGCAGTTCTTC
j_call: TRBJ2-5; clone_size: few; d_call: NA; v_call: TRBV29-1; cdr3_length: 12; cdr3_aa: CSVAQGVETQYF; cdr3_nt: TGCAGCGTTGCCCAGGGCGTCGAGACCCAGTACTTC
j_call: TRBJ2-1; clone_size: few; d_call: TRBD2; v_call: TRBV6-1; cdr3_length: 15; cdr3_aa: CASSDRTSGINEQFF; cdr3_nt: TGTGCCAGCAGTGACCGGACTAGCGGGATCAATGAGCAGTTCTTC
j_call: TRBJ2-7; clone_size: NA; d_call: NA; v_call: TRBV20-1; cdr3_length: 15; cdr3_aa: CSARDRNGRPYEQYF; cdr3_nt: TGCAGTGCTAGAGATCGCAATGGCAGACCCTACGAGCAGTACTTC
j_call: TRBJ2-3; clone_size: few; d_call: NA; v_call: TRBV9; cdr3_length: 15; cdr3_aa: CASSVGSVSTDTQYF; cdr3_nt: TGTGCCAGCAGCGTAGGAAGCGTTAGCACAGATACGCAGTATTTT
j_call: TRBJ2-1; clone_size: NA; d_call: TRBD1; v_call: TRBV3-1; cdr3_length: 18; cdr3_aa: CASSQDSLEARGRDEQFF; cdr3_nt: TGTGCCAGCAGCCAAGATTCTCTAGAAGCAAGGGGGCGCGATGAGCAGTTCTTC
j_call: TRBJ2-5; clone_size: few; d_call: NA; v_call: TRBV28; cdr3_length: 15; cdr3_aa: CASSFIVAREETQYF; cdr3_nt: TGTGCCAGCAGTTTCATAGTCGCCAGGGAAGAGACCCAGTACTTC
j_call: TRBJ1-1; clone_size: NA; d_call: NA; v_call: TRBV27; cdr3_length: 13; cdr3_aa: CASSLIQGNKTFF; cdr3_nt: TGTGCCAGCAGTTTAATTCAGGGTAATAAGACTTTCTTT
j_call: TRBJ2-3; clone_size: few; d_call: TRBD2; v_call: TRBV10-3; cdr3_length: 14; cdr3_aa: CATQTSGGADTQYF; cdr3_nt: TGTGCCACCCAAACTAGCGGGGGGGCAGATACGCAGTATTTT
j_call: TRBJ2-7; clone_size: NA; d_call: NA; v_call: TRBV29-1; cdr3_length: 15; cdr3_aa: CSVETFFGSSYEQYF; cdr3_nt: TGCAGCGTTGAGACATTTTTTGGTAGCTCCTACGAGCAGTACTTC
j_call: TRBJ1-4; clone_size: NA; d_call: NA; v_call: TRBV12-3/TRBV12-4; cdr3_length: 16; cdr3_aa: CASTTWDPATNEKLFF; cdr3_nt: TGTGCCAGCACAACGTGGGACCCCGCAACTAATGAAAAACTGTTTTTT
j_call: TRBJ2-5; clone_size: NA; d_call: NA; v_call: TRBV20-1; cdr3_length: 15; cdr3_aa: CSARDPAGAGETQYF; cdr3_nt: TGCAGTGCTAGAGATCCGGCGGGGGCTGGGGAGACCCAGTACTTC
j_call: TRBJ1-1; clone_size: NA; d_call: NA; v_call: TRBV20-1; cdr3_length: 12; cdr3_aa: CSAEESSTEAFF; cdr3_nt: TGCAGTGCTGAGGAATCGAGCACTGAAGCTTTCTTT
j_call: TRBJ1-6; clone_size: NA; d_call: NA; v_call: TRBV7-8; cdr3_length: 14; cdr3_aa: CASSRTVNVSPLHF; cdr3_nt: TGTGCCAGCAGTAGGACCGTAAATGTGTCACCCCTCCACTTT
j_call: TRBJ2-1; clone_size: NA; d_call: NA; v_call: TRBV5-1; cdr3_length: 14; cdr3_aa: CASSLGRGRGEQFF; cdr3_nt: TGCGCCAGCAGCTTGGGACGGGGGCGGGGGGAGCAGTTCTTC
j_call: TRBJ1-5; clone_size: NA; d_call: NA; v_call: TRBV12-3/TRBV12-4; cdr3_length: 18; cdr3_aa: CASSLPGGQIYSNQPQHF; cdr3_nt: TGTGCCAGCAGTTTACCCGGGGGGCAGATTTATAGCAATCAGCCCCAGCATTTT
j_call: TRBJ2-4; clone_size: few; d_call: TRBD1; v_call: TRBV20-1; cdr3_length: 14; cdr3_aa: CSANRRTGGVIQYF; cdr3_nt: TGCAGTGCTAACCGCAGGACAGGGGGAGTCATTCAGTACTTC